Presented here are 6 T cell receptor beta chains from one specimen sequenced in a study of blood T cell repertoires in COVID-19. TCRdb's copy holds only in-frame clones and misses some; the assay was immunoSEQ multiplex PCR. This sample carries 50,000 to 55,000 clones, over 65% of them seen once, and the ten largest clones take more than 9%. Sequenced: peripheral blood. The receptors were gathered from an elderly man with COVID-19, enrolled during active disease.

A few counts support this clone. V is TRBV25-1 and J is TRBJ1-2; D unclear. Germline CDR1 reads MGHDK; CDR2 reads SYGVNS. The CDR3 contains 14 residues. Trimming left V 5 bases short and J 4 bases short, with 14 bases between. The CDR3 DNA is TGTGCCAGCAGTTTTAAAGGAGTTGGCTATGGCTACACCTTC. Translating gives CASSFKGVGYGYTF.

This clone came up a few times. The V and J genes are TRBV6-6 and TRBJ1-2; a possible D gene is TRBD1 (6 bases). The CDR3 length is 13 residues. Germline V gene lookup returns CDR1 MNHNY and CDR2 SVGAGI (reference sequence). Trimming shortened V by 5 bases and J by 5 bases, and 12 bases separated the two germline ends. The CDR3 coding sequence is TGTGCCAGCAGTGACCCTCAGGGGTATGGCTACACCTTC. Its translation: CASSDPQGYGYTF.

The table lists this clone with a few counts. The chain combines TRBV19 with TRBJ1-6; unclear D gene. Germline V gene lookup returns CDR1 LNHDA and CDR2 SQIVND (reference sequence). Deletions cut 5 bases from V and 0 bases from J, with 5 bases between. There are 14 residues in the CDR3. Here the CDR3 DNA reads TGTGCCAGTAGTCCAATCTCCTATAATTCACCCCTCCACTTT. Its protein is CASSPISYNSPLHF.

This chain uses TRBV19 with TRBJ1-1; D may be TRBD1 (5 bases). The length of the CDR3 is 16 residues. Trimming pared 3 bases from V and 0 bases from J, leaving 14 bases between. Germline CDR1 LNHDA, CDR2 SQIVND (reference sequence). The CDR3 DNA sequence: TGTGCCAGTAGTATGGGATCTGACAGCATGAACACTGAAGCTTTCTTT. It specifies CASSMGSDSMNTEAFF.

The CDR3 coding sequence is TGTGCCAGCTTGGAGACAGGAGATAACACTGAAGCTTTCTTT. This codes for CASLETGDNTEAFF. This sequence joins TRBV6-6 and TRBJ1-1, with D perhaps TRBD1 (6 bases). The germline V gene has CDR1 MNHNY and CDR2 SVGAGI (reference sequence). This CDR3 comprises 14 residues. The ends were cut back, 8 bases at V and 2 bases at J, with 15 bases in the middle.

This sequence joins TRBV7-9 and TRBJ2-3, with 7 bases lining up with TRBD1. CDR3 size: 14 residues. V dropped 4 bases and J dropped 7; count of bases not matched to a gene: 8. Germline V lookup: CDR1 SEHNR, CDR2 FQNEAQ (reference sequence). In nucleotides, the CDR3 is TGTGCCAGCAGCTCGGGCGTCAGGGGGTATACGCAGTATTTT. Protein: CASSSGVRGYTQYF.